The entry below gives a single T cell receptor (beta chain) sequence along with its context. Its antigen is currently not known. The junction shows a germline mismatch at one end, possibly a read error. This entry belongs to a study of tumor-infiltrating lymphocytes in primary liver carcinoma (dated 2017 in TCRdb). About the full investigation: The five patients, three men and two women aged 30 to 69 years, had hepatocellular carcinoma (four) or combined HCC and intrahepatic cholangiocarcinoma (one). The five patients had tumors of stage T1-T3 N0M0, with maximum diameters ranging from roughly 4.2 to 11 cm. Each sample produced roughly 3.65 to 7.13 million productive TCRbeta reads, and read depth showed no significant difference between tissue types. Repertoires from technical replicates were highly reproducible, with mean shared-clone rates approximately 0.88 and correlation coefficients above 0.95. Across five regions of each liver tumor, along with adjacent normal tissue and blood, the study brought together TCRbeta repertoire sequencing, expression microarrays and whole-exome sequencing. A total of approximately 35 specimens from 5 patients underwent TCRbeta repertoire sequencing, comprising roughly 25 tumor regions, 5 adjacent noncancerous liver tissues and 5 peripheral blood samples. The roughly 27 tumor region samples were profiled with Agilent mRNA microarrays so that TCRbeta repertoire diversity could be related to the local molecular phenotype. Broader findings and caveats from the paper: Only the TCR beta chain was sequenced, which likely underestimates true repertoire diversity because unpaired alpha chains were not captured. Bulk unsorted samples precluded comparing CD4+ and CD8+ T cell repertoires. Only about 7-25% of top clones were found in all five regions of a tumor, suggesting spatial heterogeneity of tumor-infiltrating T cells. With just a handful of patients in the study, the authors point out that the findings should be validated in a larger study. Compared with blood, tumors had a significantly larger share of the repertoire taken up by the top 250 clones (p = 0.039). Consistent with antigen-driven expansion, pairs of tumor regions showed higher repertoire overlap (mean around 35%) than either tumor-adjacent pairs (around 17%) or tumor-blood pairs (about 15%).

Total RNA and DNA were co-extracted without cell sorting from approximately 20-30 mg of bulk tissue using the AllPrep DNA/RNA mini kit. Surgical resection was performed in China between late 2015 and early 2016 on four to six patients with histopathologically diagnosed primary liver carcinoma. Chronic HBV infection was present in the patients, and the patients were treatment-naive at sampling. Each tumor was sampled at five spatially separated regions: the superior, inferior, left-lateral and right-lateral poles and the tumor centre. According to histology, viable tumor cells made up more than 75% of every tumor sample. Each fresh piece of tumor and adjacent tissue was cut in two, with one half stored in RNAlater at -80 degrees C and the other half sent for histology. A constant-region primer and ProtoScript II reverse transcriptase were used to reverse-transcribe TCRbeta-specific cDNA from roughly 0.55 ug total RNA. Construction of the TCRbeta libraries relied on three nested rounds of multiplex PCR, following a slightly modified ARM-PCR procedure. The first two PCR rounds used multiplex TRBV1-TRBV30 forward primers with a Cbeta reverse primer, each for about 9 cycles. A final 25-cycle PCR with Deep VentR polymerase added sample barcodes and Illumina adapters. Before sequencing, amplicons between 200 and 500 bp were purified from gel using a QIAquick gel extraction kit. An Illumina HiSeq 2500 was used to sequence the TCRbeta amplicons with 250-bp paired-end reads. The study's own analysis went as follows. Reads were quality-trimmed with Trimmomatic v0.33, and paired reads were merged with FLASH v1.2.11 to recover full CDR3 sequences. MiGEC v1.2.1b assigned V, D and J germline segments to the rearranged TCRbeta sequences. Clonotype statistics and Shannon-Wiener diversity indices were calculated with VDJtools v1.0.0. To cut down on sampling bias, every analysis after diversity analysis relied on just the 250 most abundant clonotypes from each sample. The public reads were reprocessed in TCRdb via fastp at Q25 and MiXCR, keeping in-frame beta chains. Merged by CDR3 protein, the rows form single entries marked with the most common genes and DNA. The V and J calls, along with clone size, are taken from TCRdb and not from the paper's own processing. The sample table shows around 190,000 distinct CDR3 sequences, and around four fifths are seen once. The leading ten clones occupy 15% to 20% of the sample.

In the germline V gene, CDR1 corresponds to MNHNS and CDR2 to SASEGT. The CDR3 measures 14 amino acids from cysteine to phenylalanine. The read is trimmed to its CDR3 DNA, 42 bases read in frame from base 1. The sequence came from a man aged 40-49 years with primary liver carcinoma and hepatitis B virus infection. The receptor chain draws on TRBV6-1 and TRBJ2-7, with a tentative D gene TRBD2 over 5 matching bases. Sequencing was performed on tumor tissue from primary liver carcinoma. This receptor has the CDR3 CTSSEARVSYDQYF. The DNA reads TGTACCAGCAGTGAGGCGCGGGTTTCCTACGACCAGTACTTC.